This record concerns one T cell receptor beta chain sequence. The antigen this receptor binds is unknown. No base qualities exist here, and no much larger clone lies one base off it. Participants in the prospective study were enrolled through a virtual design, were aged about 18 to 100 years, and lived in fewer than 30 United States geographic areas. In the prospective study, cohorts were assigned on the basis of participant-reported clinical history obtained from a screening survey and a study questionnaire. In the prospective study, whole blood, serum and a nasopharyngeal or oropharyngeal swab were collected from each participant by mobile phlebotomists. Over an approximately 2-month period, participants in the prospective study had the option of providing additional blood draws and questionnaires. Before DNA extraction, prospective study blood samples were shipped either frozen or at room temperature.

This record comes from a study of blood T cell repertoires in COVID-19 (dated by TCRdb to between 2020 and 2021). Notes on the research overall: Samples covering the acute and convalescent phases of COVID-19 were provided by collaborators in the United States, Italy and Spain. The material from the prospective study consisted of cDNA or gDNA derived from T cells, B-cell-depleted T cells, or PBMCs. Subjects who had been exposed to COVID-19, were actively infected with it, or had recovered from it provided the deeply sampled blood TCRbeta repertoires that made up the dataset. The repertoires were released in a freely available public database intended as a resource for research on the immune response to SARS-CoV-2. The samples were drawn from two sources: the first 160 participants of the ongoing ImmuneRACE study, and about 1,300 subjects contributed by 6 global collaborators. A de-identified subject ID, COVID-19 status, age in years and sex were almost always included in the sample metadata. Where available, HLA class I and class II types were taken from metadata supplied by the sample provider and were not determined by assay-based typing.

Including the terminal cysteine and phenylalanine, the CDR3 comprises 15 residues. The sequence is cut down to CDR3 DNA, 45 bases in frame from base 1. From a lookup of the germline V gene, CDR1 and CDR2 are KGHSH and LQKENI. The junction shows trimming of 2 bases on V and 5 bases on J, plus 13 bases between the germline ends. The paper as a whole reports these results and caveats: How much clinical and demographic metadata was included differed by source and by participant, and the metadata was provided uncurated.

TCRbeta CDR3 regions were amplified from genomic DNA by means of the immunoSEQ Assay, a bias-controlled multiplex PCR. The paper's data handling went like this. Nucleated cell counts per sample were estimated from amplification of reference gene primers within the assay. Sequence reads were collapsed and filtered to measure the absolute abundance of every unique TCRbeta CDR3 rearrangement. For each sample, productive Simpson clonality was calculated by taking the square root of Simpson's diversity index across productive rearrangements. The clones in this table, taken by TCRdb from immuneACCESS, are in-frame only. Not every clone is retained; where verified, under half of the shortfall comes from an unresolved V gene, and the cause of the rest is unknown. V and J calls and clone size are as listed in that table; D and trimming were resolved from the DNA. The sample records 150,000 to 200,000 clones, around 82% of which are singletons. Clones ranked in the top ten supply about 5.5% of the sample.

Recombination connected TRBV18 to TRBJ1-5, and the D gene may be TRBD1, 5 bases matching. Material: PBMCs or T cells enriched from blood (not recorded which). This clonotype originated in a woman aged 55-75 years with acute COVID-19. The CDR3 reads as follows: CASSPGWGVDQPQHF. Read as DNA, the sequence is TGTGCCAGCTCACCAGGTTGGGGGGTTGATCAGCCCCAGCATTTT.